This T cell receptor (beta chain) was identified during a study of cytomegalovirus exposure and HLA in healthy donors. On the study more broadly: About 82 million unique TCRs from HLA-typed donors were held in an early release of data.

Concerning this clone: Its target is unknown.

The germline V gene encodes CDR1 SGHTA and CDR2 FQGNSA. CDR3 length: 15 residues. Between the trimmed V and J ends, which lost 5 bases and 7 bases, there was a span of 15 bases. Findings and caveats of the study: The authors confirmed in vitro that three CMV-associated chains were specific for CMV antigens. In a later analysis, HLA-associated TCR beta chains were more clonally expanded than equally common others.

It was with 60 Vbeta and 13 Jbeta primers that the PCR ran. The protocol was immunoSEQ multiplex PCR, while the TCRdb copy is restricted to in-frame clones and leaves out a portion. In total, the table holds 95,000 to 150,000 clones. The TCR comes from a man between 18 and 35 years old in good health and CMV-seronegative. Source material: PBMCs. The rearrangement uses TRBV7-2 and TRBJ1-6; D unresolved. This CDR3 is CASSRRRVRNSPLHF. DNA for the CDR3: TGTGCCAGCAGCAGAAGACGCGTCAGGAATTCACCCCTCCACTTT.